The subject of this entry is one T cell receptor beta chain. This specimen comes from a study of blood T cell repertoires in COVID-19. Study at large: Collection of acute and convalescent COVID-19 samples took place in the United States, Italy and Spain. T cells, B-cell-depleted T cells, or PBMCs supplied cDNA or gDNA.

This CDR3 contains 10 residues. CDR1 is SEHNR, CDR2 FQNEAQ, per germline (reference sequence). V was trimmed by 3 bases and J by 8 bases, leaving 4 bases between them. Patients at the Seattle site were enrolled during active infection and followed longitudinally. The table came from immunoSEQ multiplex PCR; TCRdb's copy has only in-frame clones and leaves some out. Here the sample spans around 130,000 clones, about 88% being singletons. The chain uses TRBV7-9 and TRBJ1-2; D gene unclear. The sequenced material came from peripheral blood. The sequence came from a human donor with COVID-19, enrolled during active disease. The donor label of this sample is uncertain. CDR3 loop: CASSLRGYTF. Here the CDR3 DNA reads TGTGCCAGCAGCTTGCGGGGCTACACCTTC.